The 27 T cell receptor beta chains reported below all come from one sample, sequenced in a study of shared clonotypes between healthy human individuals. TCRdb's table, derived via immunoSEQ multiplex PCR, lists solely in-frame clones and lacks some. The sample lists approximately 1,000,000 clones, 70% to 80% seen once, with 0.85% to 1% in the top ten. The sample taken for sequencing was memory CD4+ T cells from PBMCs. Indicated subset: CD45RA-negative fraction. Receptor source: a man aged 18 to 29 in good health. Some clones in this sample may be carry-over from other donors' samples.

Points on this clone: Different DNA sequences within this sample yield the same CDR3. The chain carries TRBV11-2 and TRBJ2-3; D unresolved. V was clipped by 0 bases and J by 5 bases, with 6 bases between them. Germline CDR1 is SGHAT and CDR2 is FQNNGV. The CDR3 consists of 13 residues. The CDR3: CASSLDLGDTQYF. CDR3 coding DNA: TGTGCCAGCAGCTTAGATCTGGGAGATACGCAGTATTTT.

The rearrangement joins TRBV18 to TRBJ2-5, with TRBD1 identical over 8 bases. The end of the DNA is better explained by TRBJ2-7, so the J call may be wrong. The CDR3 length is 15 residues. Germline CDR1 is KGHSH and CDR2 is LQKENI. The CDR3 coding sequence is TGTGCCAGCACTAACCCGGAGACAGGGGTAGACGAGCAGTACTTC. Amino acid sequence: CASTNPETGVDEQYF.

Remarks on this clone: Other DNA sequences within the sample encode an identical CDR3. The chain links TRBV18 to TRBJ1-2; TRBD1 might be the D (6 bases). This CDR3 comprises 12 residues. Germline V gives CDR1 KGHSH, CDR2 LQKENI. V was trimmed by 3 bases and J by 8 bases, leaving 10 bases between them. The CDR3 DNA sequence: TGTGCCAGCTCACCTTCAGGGGACGGCTACACCTTC. Its translation: CASSPSGDGYTF.

The chain combines TRBV5-1 with TRBJ2-5; 7 bases are a match to TRBD1. The ends lost 4 bases at V and 0 bases at J; junction bases unmatched: 9. CDR1 is SGHRS, CDR2 YFSETQ, per germline. CDR3 length: 16 amino acids. CDR3 region: CASSPGTAGYQETQYF. DNA for the CDR3: TGCGCCAGCAGCCCTGGGACAGCTGGCTACCAAGAGACCCAGTACTTC.

The chain has TRBV5-4 and TRBJ2-1; 9 nucleotides match TRBD2. The CDR3 is 16 amino acids. The germline gives CDR1 SGHNT, CDR2 YYREEE (reference sequence). Germline trimming cut 0 bases from V and 8 bases from J; bases unmatched to any gene: 9. The CDR3 here is CASSLANSGRRDEQFF. The CDR3 DNA reads TGTGCCAGCAGCTTGGCCAATAGCGGGAGAAGGGATGAGCAGTTCTTC.

DNA of the CDR3: TGCGCCAGCAGCCCCTCTAGCGGGAGCTACAATGAGCAGTTCTTC. Amino acid sequence: CASSPSSGSYNEQFF. The rearrangement uses TRBV5-1 and TRBJ2-1; TRBD2 agrees at 10 bases. CDR1 is SGHRS and CDR2 is YFSETQ in the germline V gene. The CDR3 runs to 15 residues. V shed 4 bases, J shed 3 bases, and the junction held 4 bases outside the gene matches.

For this clone: Within the sample, other DNA sequences also encode this same CDR3. The rearrangement links TRBV7-9 to TRBJ2-3; 8 positions match TRBD2. Unmatched junction bases numbered 2, after V lost 6 bases and J lost 0 bases. CDR1 and CDR2 from the germline V gene are SEHNR and FQNEAQ (reference sequence). This CDR3 is built from 14 residues. CDR3 residues: CASRTGGSTDTQYF. The DNA for the CDR3 is TGTGCCAGCAGGACGGGAGGGAGCACAGATACGCAGTATTTT.

The chain combines TRBV15 with TRBJ1-2; no firm D call. Germline assignment: CDR1 LNHNV and CDR2 YYDKDF (reference sequence). Deletions cut 0 bases from V and 8 bases from J, with 7 bases between. The CDR3 is 12 amino acids. The CDR3 region has the DNA TGTGCCACCAGCAGAGATTGGGTGGGCTACACCTTC. It encodes CATSRDWVGYTF.

This CDR3 reads CASSDSPDRSQPQHF. In nucleotides, the CDR3 is TGTGCCAGCAGTGACTCGCCCGACAGGTCACAGCCCCAGCATTTT. The chain is built from TRBV6-4 and TRBJ1-5; tentative D call: TRBD1 (6 bases). CDR3 length: 15 amino acids. Germline CDR1 MRHNA, CDR2 SNTAGT. V shed 0 bases and J shed 7 bases, with 13 bases lying between them.

The chain combines TRBV7-2 with TRBJ2-7; 10 bases line up with TRBD2. The CDR3 runs to 14 residues. V lost 2 bases, J lost 4 bases, and 2 bases stayed unmatched. CDR1 SGHTA and CDR2 FQGNSA come from the germline V gene. CDR3 DNA sequence: TGTGCCAGCAGCTTACCTAGCGGGAGTTACGAGCAGTACTTC. Translated: CASSLPSGSYEQYF.

In regard to this clone: A read error may account for a junction end that differs from germline. DNA of the CDR3: TGCGCCAGCAGTTACGGGGTAGGAAACACCATATATTTT. Its translation: CASSYGVGNTIYF. The chain has TRBV6-6 and TRBJ1-3; D is uncertain. The CDR3 totals 13 residues. Germline V gene sequence: CDR1 MNHNY, CDR2 SVGAGI (reference sequence).

In its sample, this clone was seen once. The chain combines TRBV9 with TRBJ1-3, with D unresolved. V was cut by 0 bases and J by 2 bases, with 9 bases left in between. The CDR3 totals 15 residues. Germline V gene sequence: CDR1 SGDLS, CDR2 YYNGEE. The CDR3 region has the DNA TGTGCCAGCAGCGTAGGATCCCCCACTGGAAACACCATATATTTT. Its protein is CASSVGSPTGNTIYF.

The chain links TRBV7-8 to TRBJ2-7, with D perhaps TRBD1 (5 bases). The V and J ends lost 5 bases and 0 bases respectively, with 17 bases between them. Germline assignment: CDR1 SGHVS and CDR2 FQNEAQ. CDR3 length: 16 residues. CDR3 amino acids: CASSQGNGRLSYEQYF. The CDR3 DNA sequence: TGTGCCAGCAGCCAGGGCAACGGCAGGCTCTCCTACGAGCAGTACTTC.

CDR3 nucleotide sequence: TGTGCCACCAGCAGAGGGACAGGGGACATTCAGTACTTC. This sequence encodes CATSRGTGDIQYF. J is TRBJ2-4 and V is TRBV15; 9 bases are a match to TRBD1. The CDR3 is made up of 13 amino acids. The trim removed 1 base at V and 8 bases at J, leaving 0 bases unmatched. Germline V gene lookup returns CDR1 LNHNV and CDR2 YYDKDF (reference sequence).

This clone turned up a few times. The rearrangement uses TRBV27 and TRBJ2-7; 8 nucleotides agree with TRBD1. V shed 9 bases and J 3 bases; nucleotides not matched to a gene: 7. Germline CDR1 and CDR2: MNHEY and SMNVEV (reference sequence). The length of the CDR3 is 13 residues. For the CDR3, the DNA is TGTGCCAGTAACCGACAGGGGAACTACGAGCAGTACTTC. Its protein product is CASNRQGNYEQYF.

The V gene is TRBV9, the J gene TRBJ1-5; maybe TRBD1 (5 bases). Germline V lookup: CDR1 SGDLS, CDR2 YYNGEE. The CDR3 consists of 15 residues. Trimming took 0 bases from V and 8 from J, leaving 15 bases between them. CDR3 DNA sequence: TGTGCCAGCAGCGTAGGTGGGACCGCGGTGGAGCCCCAGCATTTT. Amino acid sequence: CASSVGGTAVEPQHF.

The V gene is TRBV4-3, the J gene TRBJ1-2; 8 positions match TRBD1. This CDR3 comprises 15 residues. Trimming at V came to 4 bases and at J to 0 bases, leaving 4 bases not matched to a gene. CDR1 is LGHNA, CDR2 YSLEER, per germline. As DNA, the CDR3 is TGCGCCAGCAGCCGGACGACAGGGGCTAACTATGGCTACACCTTC. Encoded protein: CASSRTTGANYGYTF.

The V gene is TRBV6-4, the J gene TRBJ2-5, with 13 bases identical to TRBD2. Germline V gene data show CDR1 as MRHNA and CDR2 as SNTAGT. This CDR3 has 18 amino acids. V lost 3 bases to trimming and J lost 0 bases; unmatched junction nucleotides: 7. The CDR3 DNA sequence: TGTGCCAGCAGTGAGTCCGGGACTAGCGGGAATGACCAAGAGACCCAGTACTTC. It specifies CASSESGTSGNDQETQYF.

The CDR3 loop is CASTTVGVSEQFF. CDR3 sequence (DNA): TGTGCCAGCACCACGGTAGGAGTCAGCGAGCAGTTCTTC. The chain uses TRBV6-5 and TRBJ2-1; D is undetermined. The length of the CDR3 is 13 residues. Trimming stripped 7 bases from V and 10 bases from J, with 17 bases between. The germline gives CDR1 MNHEY, CDR2 SVGAGI.

About this clone: This is likely an artifact of a read error, given a far larger clone one base away. The sample holds other DNA sequences that translate to the same CDR3. The chain joins TRBV5-6 to TRBJ1-2; 9 bases are shared with TRBD1. CDR1 SGHDT and CDR2 YYEEEE come from the germline V gene. The CDR3 runs to 16 residues. The J segment lost 2 bases and the V segment lost 4 bases, leaving 9 bases of the junction unmatched. The CDR3 protein is CASSDLGQGLNYGYTF. CDR3 coding DNA: TGTGCCAGCAGCGATTTGGGACAGGGACTGAACTATGGCTACACCTTC.

The chain is built from TRBV28 and TRBJ2-5; D possibly corresponds to TRBD1 (6 bases). V lost 7 bases to trimming and J lost 7 bases, with 31 bases between them. This CDR3 has 18 amino acids. Germline CDR1 and CDR2: MDHEN and SYDVKM. CDR3 protein: CASTPGKLAGARRGTQYF. The CDR3 DNA reads TGTGCCAGCACCCCCGGGAAATTGGCAGGGGCTCGCCGCGGGACCCAGTACTTC.

Details on this clone: At the DNA level, this CDR3 is encoded by other sequences in the same sample as well. J is TRBJ2-7 and V is TRBV27; perhaps D is TRBD1 or TRBD2 (5 bases each). Trimming cost V 1 base and J 3 bases, with 10 bases left between them. Germline lookup yields CDR1 MNHEY and CDR2 SMNVEV (reference sequence). The CDR3 runs to 14 residues. Here the CDR3 reads CASSLFRESYEQYF. CDR3 in DNA: TGTGCCAGCAGTTTATTCAGGGAGAGCTACGAGCAGTACTTC.

This sequence joins TRBV5-1 and TRBJ2-7; TRBD1 agrees at 7 bases. V shed 4 bases, J shed 1 base, and the junction held 5 bases outside the gene matches. The CDR3 loop spans 14 amino acids. In germline, CDR1 is SGHRS, CDR2 YFSETQ. CDR3 residues: CASSNSGGSYEQYF. The CDR3 coding sequence is TGCGCCAGCAGCAACTCAGGGGGATCCTACGAGCAGTACTTC.

The chain joins TRBV29-1 to TRBJ2-3; no clear D. This CDR3 is 13 amino acids long. V was pared by 4 bases and J by 4 bases, with 12 bases between. Germline loops: CDR1 SQVTM, CDR2 ANQGSEA. CDR3 sequence: CSVVGPGPDTQYF. The CDR3 nucleotides read TGCAGCGTTGTTGGTCCGGGCCCAGATACGCAGTATTTT.

The count of this clone is one. The chain carries TRBV27 and TRBJ2-7; possibly TRBD1 or TRBD2 for D (5 bases each). V shed 2 bases and J shed 4 bases, with 18 bases lying between them. From germline, CDR1 is MNHEY and CDR2 SMNVEV (reference sequence). CDR3 length: 16 amino acids. The CDR3: CASSLTLWDAAYEQYF. For the CDR3, the DNA is TGTGCCAGCAGTTTAACCCTTTGGGACGCCGCTTACGAGCAGTACTTC.

In this sample, this clone turned up once. This chain connects TRBV5-1 to TRBJ1-1; tentatively, D is TRBD1 (5 bases). V dropped 3 bases and J dropped 3 bases, with 12 bases sitting between them. CDR1 and CDR2 (germline): SGHRS, YFSETQ. This CDR3 is built from 14 residues. DNA of the CDR3: TGCGCCAGCAGCTCGGACGGGGGATACACTGAAGCTTTCTTT. Translation: CASSSDGGYTEAFF. Full variable domain (rest looked up from reference TRBV5-1 and TRBJ1-1): KAGVTQTPRYLIKTRGQQVTLSCSPISGHRSVSWYQQTPGQGLQFLFEYFSETQRNKGNFPGRFSGRQFSNSRSEMNVSTLELGDSALYLCASSSDGGYTEAFFGQGTRLTVV.

V gene TRBV11-1 combines with J gene TRBJ2-1; possible D gene TRBD2, 5 bases. Germline values: CDR1 SGHAT, CDR2 FQDESV (reference sequence). V was trimmed by 1 base and J by 6 bases, leaving 13 bases between them. The CDR3 runs 15 residues. CDR3 protein: CASSLGASRINEQFF. DNA for the CDR3: TGTGCCAGCAGCTTAGGGGCTAGCAGAATCAATGAGCAGTTCTTC.